The 12 T cell receptor beta chains below come from one sample, sequenced in a study of blood T cell repertoires in COVID-19. Measured with immunoSEQ multiplex PCR; TCRdb has only the in-frame clones, and not every one. The sample contains around 190,000 clones, roughly 85% of which appear only once. Sequencing was carried out using PBMCs or T cells enriched from blood (not recorded which). The receptors derive from a young woman who had recovered from COVID-19.

The sample holds one count of this clone. The chain couples TRBV3-1 (or the pseudogene TRBV3-2) to TRBJ1-2, with 10 bases matching TRBD1. V was clipped by 10 bases and J by 5 bases; unmatched bases: 7. The germline CDR1 and CDR2 sequences are LGHDT and YNNKEL (reference sequence). The CDR3 extends over 13 amino acids. CDR3 DNA sequence: TGTGCCACTCACGGGACAGGGGTTTATGGCTACACCTTC. Amino acids: CATHGTGVYGYTF.

The genes are TRBV5-1 and TRBJ1-2; D gene unclear. V was cut by 4 bases and J by 3 bases, with 10 bases left in between. This CDR3 has 13 amino acids. The germline gives CDR1 SGHRS, CDR2 YFSETQ. This CDR3 reads CASSLRVDYGYTF. CDR3 in DNA: TGCGCCAGCAGCCTTCGGGTTGACTATGGCTACACCTTC.

The chain couples TRBV28 to TRBJ2-7, with 10 positions matching TRBD1. CDR3 length: 18 amino acids. The ends lost 7 bases at V and 2 bases at J; junction bases unmatched: 17. The germline CDR1 and CDR2 sequences are MDHEN and SYDVKM. The CDR3 sequence: CASTPPGQGPRGAYEQYF. CDR3 DNA sequence: TGTGCCAGCACTCCCCCGGGACAGGGGCCACGCGGGGCCTACGAGCAGTACTTC.

The chain has TRBV6-5 and TRBJ1-1, with D possibly being TRBD1 (5 bases). This CDR3 comprises 13 residues. Germline-derived CDR1 and CDR2 are MNHEY and SVGAGI. The V gene lost 5 bases and the J gene lost 5 bases, with 12 bases spanning the gap. The CDR3 is CASSQARGTEAFF. CDR3 nucleotide sequence: TGTGCCAGCAGTCAGGCTCGGGGGACTGAAGCTTTCTTT.

This clone has a single count. The chain couples TRBV24-1 to TRBJ2-2; no firm D call. There are 16 residues in the CDR3. From germline, CDR1 is KGHDR and CDR2 SFDVKD. Trimming pared 4 bases from V and 3 bases from J, leaving 14 bases between. The CDR3 reads CATSEFKRDYTGELFF. CDR3 nucleotide sequence: TGTGCCACCAGTGAGTTCAAGAGAGATTACACCGGGGAGCTGTTTTTT.

The chain uses TRBV7-8 and TRBJ1-2, with 8 bases identical to TRBD1. The CDR3 contains 13 residues. V lost 5 bases and J lost 3; bases outside the gene matches: 2. Germline V lookup: CDR1 SGHVS, CDR2 FQNEAQ. The chain's CDR3 is CASSQDRDYGYTF. In DNA, the CDR3 is TGTGCCAGCAGCCAGGACAGGGACTATGGCTACACCTTC.

The J gene is TRBJ1-1, the V gene TRBV3-1 (or the pseudogene TRBV3-2); TRBD1 matches at 12 bases. The CDR3 length is 17 residues. Germline V gives CDR1 LGHDT, CDR2 YNNKEL (reference sequence). J lost 0 bases, V lost 0 bases, and 2 bases had no gene match. CDR3 loop: CASSQEGQGAVNTEAFF. As DNA, the CDR3 is TGTGCCAGCAGCCAAGAGGGACAGGGGGCAGTGAACACTGAAGCTTTCTTT.

The chain is built from TRBV19 and TRBJ2-5, with 9 bases fitting TRBD1. The J segment lost 5 bases and the V segment lost 5 bases, leaving 6 bases of the junction unmatched. The CDR3 runs to 14 residues. The germline CDR1 and CDR2 sequences are LNHDA and SQIVND (reference sequence). The CDR3 sequence: CASSPGQGVETQYF. The CDR3 region has the DNA TGTGCCAGTAGTCCGGGACAGGGTGTGGAGACCCAGTACTTC.

This clone was found once. The CDR3 loop is CASSPSGGSGTDTQYF. The CDR3, as DNA: TGTGCCAGCTCACCCTCGGGAGGGAGTGGGACAGATACGCAGTATTTT. This rearrangement joins TRBV18 to TRBJ2-3; 8 bases match TRBD2. This CDR3 is 16 amino acids long. The germline V gene encodes CDR1 KGHSH and CDR2 LQKENI. V was clipped by 3 bases and J by 3 bases; unmatched bases: 8.

The chain joins TRBV7-2 to TRBJ1-4, with TRBD1 matching 10 bases. Germline lookup yields CDR1 SGHTA and CDR2 FQGNSA. The J segment lost 6 bases and the V segment lost 5 bases, leaving 3 bases of the junction unmatched. This CDR3 is 14 amino acids long. As DNA, the CDR3 is TGTGCCAGCAGCCAGACAGGGGGCTATGAAAAACTGTTTTTT. It specifies CASSQTGGYEKLFF.

CDR3: CASSLQGGTYNEQFF. CDR3 DNA sequence: TGTGCCAGCAGCTTACAGGGGGGAACCTACAATGAGCAGTTCTTC. The chain links TRBV5-4 to TRBJ2-1, with TRBD1 identical over 8 bases. This CDR3 spans 15 amino acids. The ends lost 2 bases at V and 2 bases at J; junction bases unmatched: 3. Germline CDR1 reads SGHNT; CDR2 reads YYREEE (reference sequence).

The chain combines TRBV4-1 with TRBJ1-1; possibly TRBD1 for D (6 bases). Germline values: CDR1 MGHRA, CDR2 YSYEKL. There are 17 residues in the CDR3. Trimming left V 2 bases short and J 0 bases short, with 16 bases between. The CDR3 DNA reads as TGCGCCAGCAGCCAATTCGGACAGTCAGCGTTGAACACTGAAGCTTTCTTT. It specifies CASSQFGQSALNTEAFF.